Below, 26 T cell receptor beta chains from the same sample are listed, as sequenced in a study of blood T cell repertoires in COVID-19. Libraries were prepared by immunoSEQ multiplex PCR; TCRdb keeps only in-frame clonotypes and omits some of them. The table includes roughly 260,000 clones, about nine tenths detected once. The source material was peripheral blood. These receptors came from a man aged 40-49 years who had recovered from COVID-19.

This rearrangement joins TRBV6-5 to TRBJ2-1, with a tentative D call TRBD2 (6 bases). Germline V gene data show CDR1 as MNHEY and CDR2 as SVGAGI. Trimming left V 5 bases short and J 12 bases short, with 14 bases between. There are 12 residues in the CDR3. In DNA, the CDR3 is TGTGCCAGCAGTCCGACTAGAGGCACGCAGTTCTTC. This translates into CASSPTRGTQFF.

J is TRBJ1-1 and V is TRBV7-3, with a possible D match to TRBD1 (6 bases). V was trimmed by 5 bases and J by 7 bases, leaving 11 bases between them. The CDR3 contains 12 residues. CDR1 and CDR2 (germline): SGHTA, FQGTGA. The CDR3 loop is CASSTPTGEAFF. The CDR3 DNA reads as TGTGCCAGCAGCACGCCGACAGGTGAAGCTTTCTTT.

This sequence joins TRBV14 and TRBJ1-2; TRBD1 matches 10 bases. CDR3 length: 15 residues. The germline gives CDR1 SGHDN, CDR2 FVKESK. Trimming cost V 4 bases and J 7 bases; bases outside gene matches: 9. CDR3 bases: TGTGCCAGCAGCCTCCGACAGGGGGCATTAAGTGGCTACACCTTC. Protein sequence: CASSLRQGALSGYTF.

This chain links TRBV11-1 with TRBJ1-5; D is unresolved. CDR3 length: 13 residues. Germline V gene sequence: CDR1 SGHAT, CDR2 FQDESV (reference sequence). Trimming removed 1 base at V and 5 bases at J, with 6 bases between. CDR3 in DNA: TGTGCCAGCAGCTTAGGGACTTATCAGCCCCAGCATTTT. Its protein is CASSLGTYQPQHF. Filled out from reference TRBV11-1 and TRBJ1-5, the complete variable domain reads EAEVAQSPRYKITEKSQAVAFWCDPISGHATLYWYRQILGQGPELLVQFQDESVVDDSQLPKDRFSAERLKGVDSTLKIQPAELGDSAMYLCASSLGTYQPQHFGDGTRLSIL.

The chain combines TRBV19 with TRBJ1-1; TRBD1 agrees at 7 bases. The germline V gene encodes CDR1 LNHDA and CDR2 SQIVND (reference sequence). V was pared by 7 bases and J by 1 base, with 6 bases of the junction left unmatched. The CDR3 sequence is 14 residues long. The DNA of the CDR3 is TGTGCCAGTACCCCAGGGGGAAGGAACACTGAAGCTTTCTTT. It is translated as CASTPGGRNTEAFF.

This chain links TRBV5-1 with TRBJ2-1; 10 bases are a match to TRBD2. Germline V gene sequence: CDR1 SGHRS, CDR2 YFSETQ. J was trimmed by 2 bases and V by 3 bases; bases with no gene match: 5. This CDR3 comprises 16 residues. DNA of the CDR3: TGCGCCAGCAGCTGGGAAGGGACTAGCGCCTACAATGAGCAGTTCTTC. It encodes CASSWEGTSAYNEQFF. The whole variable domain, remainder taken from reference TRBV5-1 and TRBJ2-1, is KAGVTQTPRYLIKTRGQQVTLSCSPISGHRSVSWYQQTPGQGLQFLFEYFSETQRNKGNFPGRFSGRQFSNSRSEMNVSTLELGDSALYLCASSWEGTSAYNEQFFGPGTRLTVL.

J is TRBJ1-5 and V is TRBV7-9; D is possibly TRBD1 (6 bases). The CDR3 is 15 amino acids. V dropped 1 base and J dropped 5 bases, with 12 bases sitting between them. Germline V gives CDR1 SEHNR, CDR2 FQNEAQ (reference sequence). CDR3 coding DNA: TGTGCCAGCAGCTTAGACGGACAGCCATATCAGCCCCAGCATTTT. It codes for CASSLDGQPYQPQHF.

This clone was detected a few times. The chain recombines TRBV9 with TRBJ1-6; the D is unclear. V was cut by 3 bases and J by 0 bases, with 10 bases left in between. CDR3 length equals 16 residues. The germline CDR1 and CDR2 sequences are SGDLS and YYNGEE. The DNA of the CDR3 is TGTGCCAGCAGCGCCCAGGCGAGCTCCTATAATTCACCCCTCCACTTT. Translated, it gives CASSAQASSYNSPLHF.

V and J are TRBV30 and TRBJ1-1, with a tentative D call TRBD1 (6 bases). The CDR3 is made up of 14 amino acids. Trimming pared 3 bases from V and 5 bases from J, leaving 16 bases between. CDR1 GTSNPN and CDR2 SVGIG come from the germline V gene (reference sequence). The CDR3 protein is CAWSPRAGVTEAFF. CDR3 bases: TGTGCCTGGAGCCCCCGGGCAGGGGTAACTGAAGCTTTCTTT. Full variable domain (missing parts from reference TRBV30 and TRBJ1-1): SQTIHQWPATLVQPVGSPLSLECTVEGTSNPNLYWYRQAAGRGLQLLFYSVGIGQISSEVPQNLSASRPQDRQFILSSKKLLLSDSGFYLCAWSPRAGVTEAFFGQGTRLTVV.

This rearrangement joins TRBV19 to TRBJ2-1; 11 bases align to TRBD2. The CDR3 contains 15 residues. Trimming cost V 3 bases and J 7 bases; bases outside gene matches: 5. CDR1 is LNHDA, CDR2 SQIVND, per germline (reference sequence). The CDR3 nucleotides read TGTGCCAGTAGTATTAGCGGGAGGGTATCGAATGAGCAGTTCTTC. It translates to CASSISGRVSNEQFF. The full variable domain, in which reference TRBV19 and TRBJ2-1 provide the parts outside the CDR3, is DGGITQSPKYLFRKEGQNVTLSCEQNLNHDAMYWYRQDPGQGLRLIYYSQIVNDFQKGDIAEGYSVSREKKESFPLTVTSAQKNPTAFYLCASSISGRVSNEQFFGPGTRLTVL.

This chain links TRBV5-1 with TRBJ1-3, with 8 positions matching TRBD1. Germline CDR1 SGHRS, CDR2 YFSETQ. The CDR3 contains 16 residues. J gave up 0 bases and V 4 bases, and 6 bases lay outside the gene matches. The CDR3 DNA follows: TGCGCCAGCAGCGCGCCTCAGGGGGCCTCTGGAAACACCATATATTTT. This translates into CASSAPQGASGNTIYF. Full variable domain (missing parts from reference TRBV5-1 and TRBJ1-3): KAGVTQTPRYLIKTRGQQVTLSCSPISGHRSVSWYQQTPGQGLQFLFEYFSETQRNKGNFPGRFSGRQFSNSRSEMNVSTLELGDSALYLCASSAPQGASGNTIYFGEGSWLTVV.

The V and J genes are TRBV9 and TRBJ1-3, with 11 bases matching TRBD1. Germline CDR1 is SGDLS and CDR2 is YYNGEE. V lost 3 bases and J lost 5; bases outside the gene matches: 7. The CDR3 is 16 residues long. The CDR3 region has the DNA TGTGCCAGCAGCGCGACGAGGACAGGGGGCAGAAACACCATATATTTT. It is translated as CASSATRTGGRNTIYF.

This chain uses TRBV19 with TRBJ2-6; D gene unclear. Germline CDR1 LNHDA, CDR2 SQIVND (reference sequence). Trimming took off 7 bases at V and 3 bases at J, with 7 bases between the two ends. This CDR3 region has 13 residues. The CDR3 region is CASMTGGANVLTF. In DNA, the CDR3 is TGTGCCAGTATGACTGGTGGGGCCAACGTCCTGACTTTC.

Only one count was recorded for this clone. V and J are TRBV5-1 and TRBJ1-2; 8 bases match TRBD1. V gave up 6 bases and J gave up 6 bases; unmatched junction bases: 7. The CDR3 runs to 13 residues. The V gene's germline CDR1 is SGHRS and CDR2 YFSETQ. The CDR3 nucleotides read TGCGCCAGCACCAGGACAGGGTCGAATGGCTACACCTTC. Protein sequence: CASTRTGSNGYTF.

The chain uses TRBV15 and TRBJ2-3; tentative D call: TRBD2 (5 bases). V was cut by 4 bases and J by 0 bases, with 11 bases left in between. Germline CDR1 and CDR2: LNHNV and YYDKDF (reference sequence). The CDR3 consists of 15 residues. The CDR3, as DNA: TGTGCCACCAGCACCATTCGGGGAAGCACAGATACGCAGTATTTT. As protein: CATSTIRGSTDTQYF.

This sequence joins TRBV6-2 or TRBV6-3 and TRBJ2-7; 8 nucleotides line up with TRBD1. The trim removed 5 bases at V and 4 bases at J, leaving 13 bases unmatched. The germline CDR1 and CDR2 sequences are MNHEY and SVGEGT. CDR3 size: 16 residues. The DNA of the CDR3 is TGTGCCAGCAGTGCTTGGACAGGGTGGCCTCCGTACGAGCAGTACTTC. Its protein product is CASSAWTGWPPYEQYF.

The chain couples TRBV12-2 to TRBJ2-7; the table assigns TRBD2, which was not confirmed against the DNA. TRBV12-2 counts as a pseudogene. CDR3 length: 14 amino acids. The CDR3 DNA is TGTGCAAGTCGCTTAGCTAGCGGGAGTTACGAGCAGTACTTC. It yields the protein CASRLASGSYEQYF.

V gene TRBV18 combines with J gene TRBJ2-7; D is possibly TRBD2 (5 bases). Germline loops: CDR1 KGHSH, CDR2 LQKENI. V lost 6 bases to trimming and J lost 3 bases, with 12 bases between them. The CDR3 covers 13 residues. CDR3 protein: CASSSADDYEQYF. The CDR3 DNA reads TGTGCCAGCTCTTCAGCGGATGACTACGAGCAGTACTTC.

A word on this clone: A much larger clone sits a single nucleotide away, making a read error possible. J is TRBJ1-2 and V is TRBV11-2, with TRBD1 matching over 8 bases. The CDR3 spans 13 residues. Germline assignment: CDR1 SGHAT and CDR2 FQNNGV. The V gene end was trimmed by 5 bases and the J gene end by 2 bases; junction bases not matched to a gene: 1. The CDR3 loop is CASSRQGNYGYTF. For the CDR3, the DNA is TGTGCCAGCAGCCGACAGGGGAACTATGGCTACACCTTC.

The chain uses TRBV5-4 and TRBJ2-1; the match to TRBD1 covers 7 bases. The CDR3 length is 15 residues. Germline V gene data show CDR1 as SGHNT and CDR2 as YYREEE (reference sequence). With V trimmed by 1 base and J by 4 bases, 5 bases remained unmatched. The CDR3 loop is CASSLSRGSYNEQFF. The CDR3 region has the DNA TGTGCCAGCAGCTTGAGCAGGGGGTCTTACAATGAGCAGTTCTTC.

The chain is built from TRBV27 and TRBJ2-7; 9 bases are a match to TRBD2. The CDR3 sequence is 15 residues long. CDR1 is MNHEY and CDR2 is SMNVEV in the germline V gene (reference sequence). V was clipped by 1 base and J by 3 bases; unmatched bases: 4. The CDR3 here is CASSLLASGVYEQYF. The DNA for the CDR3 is TGTGCCAGCAGTTTATTAGCTAGCGGGGTCTACGAGCAGTACTTC.

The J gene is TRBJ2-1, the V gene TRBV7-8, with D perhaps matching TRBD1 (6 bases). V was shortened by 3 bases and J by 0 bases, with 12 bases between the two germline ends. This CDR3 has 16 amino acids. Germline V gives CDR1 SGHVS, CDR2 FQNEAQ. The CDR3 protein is CASSLQGFVSYNEQFF. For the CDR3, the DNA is TGTGCCAGCAGCTTGCAGGGGTTCGTCTCCTACAATGAGCAGTTCTTC.

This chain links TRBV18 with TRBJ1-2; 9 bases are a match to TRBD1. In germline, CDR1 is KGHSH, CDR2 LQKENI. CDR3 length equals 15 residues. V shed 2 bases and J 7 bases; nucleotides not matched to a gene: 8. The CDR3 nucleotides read TGTGCCAGCTCACCAGCCGGGACAGGGATGAGTGGCTACACCTTC. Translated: CASSPAGTGMSGYTF. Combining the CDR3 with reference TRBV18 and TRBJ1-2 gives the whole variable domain NAGVMQNPRHLVRRRGQEARLRCSPMKGHSHVYWYRQLPEEGLKFMVYLQKENIIDESGMPKERFSAEFPKEGPSILRIQQVVRGDSAAYFCASSPAGTGMSGYTFGSGTRLTVV.

The CDR3 protein is CSVEFGKGWKTQYF. Here the CDR3 DNA reads TGCAGCGTTGAATTCGGGAAGGGATGGAAGACCCAGTACTTC. This chain links TRBV29-1 with TRBJ2-5; D perhaps matches TRBD2 (5 bases). Trimming took 2 bases from V and 6 from J, leaving 16 bases between them. The CDR3 runs to 14 residues. The germline V gene has CDR1 SQVTM and CDR2 ANQGSEA.

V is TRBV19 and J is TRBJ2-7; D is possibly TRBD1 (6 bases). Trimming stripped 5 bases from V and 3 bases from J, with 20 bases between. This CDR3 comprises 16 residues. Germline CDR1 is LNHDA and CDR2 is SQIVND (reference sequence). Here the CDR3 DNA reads TGTGCCAGTAGTGCCCTAGGAACAGGGTTATTCTACGAGCAGTACTTC. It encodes CASSALGTGLFYEQYF.

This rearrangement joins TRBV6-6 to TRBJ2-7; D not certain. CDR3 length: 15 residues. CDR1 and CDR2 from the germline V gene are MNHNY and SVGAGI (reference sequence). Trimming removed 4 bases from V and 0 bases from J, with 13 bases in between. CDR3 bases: TGTGCCAGCAGTTCTCCGACTCTCAGCTCCTACGAGCAGTACTTC. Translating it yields CASSSPTLSSYEQYF.